A selection of T cell receptor beta chains follows, all from one sample in a study of healthy donors' naive CD4 and CD8 T cells. One entry per CDR3 protein, called by TCRdb with MiXCR from the reads. The sample contains 150,000 to 200,000 distinct CDR3 sequences, about 74% of which appear only once. Source material: naive CD4+ and CD8+ T cells sorted from blood, pooled from several donors. The receptors were gathered from a pool of human donors in good health; the sample pools cells from several healthy donors. CDR3s include the opening cysteine and the closing phenylalanine or tryptophan. D genes are given only for firm matches. Not every row has a clone size; where given, it reads once, few, many or a size class.

14,TRBV27,TRBD1,NA,TRBJ1-2,TGTGCCAGCAGTCCGACAGGGGCAAACTATGGCTACACCTTC,CASSPTGANYGYTF
12,TRBV29-1,NA,NA,TRBJ1-1,TGCAGCGTTGATCTGGCAGGGAGTGAAGCTTTCTTT,CSVDLAGSEAFF
13,TRBV29-1,NA,NA,TRBJ2-7,TGCAGCGTGGAGGTACAGGATTCCTACGAGCAGTACTTC,CSVEVQDSYEQYF
15,TRBV29-1,TRBD1,NA,TRBJ2-7,TGCAGCGTCACCCTTTCCGGGACAGGGTACTGCGAGCAGTACTTC,CSVTLSGTGYCEQYF
15,TRBV13,TRBD2,NA,TRBJ2-1,TGTGCCAGCAGCCCTCTCGGGAGCGGGAGGAATGAGCAGTTCTTC,CASSPLGSGRNEQFF
15,TRBV11-2,TRBD2,NA,TRBJ2-1,TGTGCCAGCAGCGGACTCGGGACTAGCGGGAAAGGGCAGTTCTTC,CASSGLGTSGKGQFF
14,TRBV12-3/TRBV12-4,NA,NA,TRBJ2-7,TGTGCCAGCAGTTTTGCGGAGGGTCCCCACGAGCAGTACTTC,CASSFAEGPHEQYF
13,TRBV27,NA,NA,TRBJ2-7,TGTGCCAGCAGTTTGGGGAATTCCTACGAGCAGTACTTC,CASSLGNSYEQYF
16,TRBV30,TRBD1,few,TRBJ1-2,TGTGCCTGGAGTGCCGGGACAGGCCTAGCTAACTATGGCTACACCTTC,CAWSAGTGLANYGYTF
14,TRBV2,NA,NA,TRBJ1-1,TGTGCCAGCAGTGAACCAGGTTTGAGGACTGAAGCTTTCTTT,CASSEPGLRTEAFF
21,TRBV7-9,TRBD1,NA,TRBJ2-6,TGTGCCAGCGGCGACCGACCCGGGACAGGGGTCCGAGTGTCTGGGGCCAACGTCCTGACTTTC,CASGDRPGTGVRVSGANVLTF
12,TRBV29-1,NA,few,TRBJ1-2,TGCAGCGTTGAAGATCGCAGGGGTGGCTACACCTTC,CSVEDRRGGYTF
14,TRBV11-1,NA,NA,TRBJ2-2,TGTGCCAGCAGCTTAATTCAGAACACCGGGGAGCTGTTTTTT,CASSLIQNTGELFF
17,TRBV19,NA,NA,TRBJ1-3,TGTGCCAGTAGTATATCGCCTACTGGGAGCTCTGGAAACACCATATATTTT,CASSISPTGSSGNTIYF
14,TRBV29-1,TRBD1,few,TRBJ2-7,TGCAGCGTTGAGGACAGGGAAGGCGACTACGAGCAGTACTTC,CSVEDREGDYEQYF
14,TRBV29-1,NA,NA,TRBJ2-7,TGCAGCGTTGAGGAGGCCTCGTCATCCTACGAGCAGTACTTC,CSVEEASSSYEQYF
12,TRBV4-2,NA,few,TRBJ2-3,TGTGCCAGCAGCCAAGACGGAGATACGCAGTATTTT,CASSQDGDTQYF
14,TRBV5-4,NA,few,TRBJ2-1,TGTGCCAGCAGCTTGGCCGGGACTCTTAATGAGCAGTTCTTC,CASSLAGTLNEQFF
15,TRBV29-1,TRBD2,NA,TRBJ2-7,TGCAGCGTGGCCGTCGGGACTAGCGGACACTACGAGCAGTACTTC,CSVAVGTSGHYEQYF
13,TRBV5-4,NA,NA,TRBJ2-3,TGTGCCAGCAATTGGGGAATCGCAGATACGCAGTATTTT,CASNWGIADTQYF
16,TRBV29-1,TRBD1,NA,TRBJ2-1,TGCAGCGTTGAGTTGGCCCAAAAGGGGGCCGACAATGAGCAGTTCTTC,CSVELAQKGADNEQFF
16,TRBV11-3,NA,few,TRBJ1-1,TGTGCCAGCAGCTTAGTCTCGACAGGCATCAACAGAGAAGCTTTCTTT,CASSLVSTGINREAFF
15,TRBV19,NA,NA,TRBJ1-5,TGTGCCAGTAGTTTTACCGGGAGCCGCAATCAGCCCCAGCATTTT,CASSFTGSRNQPQHF
12,TRBV29-1,NA,NA,TRBJ1-2,TGCAGCGTCGACCGGGACCAGGCGGGCTACACCTTC,CSVDRDQAGYTF
15,TRBV6-5,TRBD1,NA,TRBJ1-1,TGTGCCAGCAAAACCGGGACAGGGGTAATCGCTGAAGCTTTCTTT,CASKTGTGVIAEAFF
16,TRBV5-4,NA,NA,TRBJ1-5,TGTGCCAGCAGCTTGGGCCCCAGGGTGAGCAATCAGCCCCAGCATTTT,CASSLGPRVSNQPQHF
12,TRBV29-1,NA,NA,TRBJ1-2,TGCAGCGTTGAAGGGGGCGGCTATGGCTACACCTTC,CSVEGGGYGYTF
13,TRBV6-5,NA,NA,TRBJ2-3,TGTGCCAGCAGTTATTTGGGGGCAGATACGCAGTATTTT,CASSYLGADTQYF
15,TRBV5-5,NA,once,TRBJ1-5,TGTGCCAGCAGCTTGGGTACCTCCAAACTGCTGCCCCAGCATTTT,CASSLGTSKLLPQHF
15,TRBV6-5,NA,NA,TRBJ1-2,TGTGCCAGCCGAGACCCGGGCTTCACTCGGAGGGGCTACACCTTC,CASRDPGFTRRGYTF
11,TRBV29-1,NA,few,TRBJ2-5,TGCAGCGTTGAAATAGTGGAGACCCAGTACTTC,CSVEIVETQYF
12,TRBV15,NA,once,TRBJ2-5,TGTGCCACCAGCGGGCCCCAAGAGACCCAGTACTTC,CATSGPQETQYF
13,TRBV27,NA,NA,TRBJ2-3,TGTGCCAGCAGTATGATACAGGGAGATACGCAGTATTTT,CASSMIQGDTQYF
15,TRBV29-1,NA,NA,TRBJ1-2,TGCAGCGTTGGAGGTCAGACCGTCCTTAACTATGGCTACACCTTC,CSVGGQTVLNYGYTF
16,TRBV6-5,NA,NA,TRBJ1-1,TGTGCCAGCAGTTACTTAAGTACACGAGGGAACACTGAAACTTTCTTT,CASSYLSTRGNTETFF
12,TRBV30,NA,NA,TRBJ2-1,TGTGCCTGGAGTCGGTTTGACAATGAGCAGTTCTTC,CAWSRFDNEQFF
14,TRBV28,TRBD1,NA,TRBJ2-5,TGTGCCAGCAGTTCGCCAGGGGGTATGGAGACCCAGTACTTC,CASSSPGGMETQYF
16,TRBV19,TRBD1,NA,TRBJ2-1,TGTGCCAGCTCTCCGGACAGGGAATTCCCGAGGTATGAGCAGTTCTTC,CASSPDREFPRYEQFF
13,TRBV19,NA,NA,TRBJ2-1,TGTGCCAGTAGTATAGTACTTTACAATGAGCAGTTCTTC,CASSIVLYNEQFF
16,TRBV7-8,NA,few,TRBJ1-5,TGTGCCAGCAGCTTAGCAGGGGGAGAGAGCAATCAGCCCCAGCATTTT,CASSLAGGESNQPQHF
11,TRBV6-2/TRBV6-3,NA,NA,TRBJ1-2,TGTGCCAGCAGTTACGGAGGAGGCTACACCTTC,CASSYGGGYTF
13,TRBV5-1,TRBD1,NA,TRBJ2-4,TGCGCCAGCAGCTTCGACAGGGAAAACATTCAGTACTTC,CASSFDRENIQYF
14,TRBV27,NA,NA,TRBJ1-1,TGTGCCAGCAGTTTCCATGGTTTGAGCACTGAAGCTTTCTTT,CASSFHGLSTEAFF
13,TRBV29-1,NA,NA,TRBJ1-1,TGCAGCGCGCCTGGGTGGGGGAACACTGAAGCTTTCTTT,CSAPGWGNTEAFF
14,TRBV29-1,TRBD2,once,TRBJ2-3,TGCAGCGTTAGGACTAGCGGGGAGGGAGATACGCAGTATTTT,CSVRTSGEGDTQYF
14,TRBV27,TRBD1,NA,TRBJ1-2,TGTGCCAGCAGTCTAGCCCGGGACAGGGCTGGCTACACCTTC,CASSLARDRAGYTF